This T cell receptor (beta chain) was observed in a study of T cell responses to AZD1222 COVID-19 vaccine. General observations from the study: Dominant at 160-218 and 743-854, vaccine-associated CD4 TCRs also spanned spike.

Trimming pared 4 bases from V and 8 bases from J, leaving 26 bases between. Looked up from germline, CDR1 is LNHDA and CDR2 is SQIVND (reference sequence). The CDR3 is 17 residues long. Clones were sequenced by immunoSEQ multiplex PCR, and TCRdb holds only the in-frame ones, with some missing. Of fewer than 150,000 clones in the sample, approximately 86% were seen once. Details on this clone: Its antigen is still unknown.

The receptor was isolated from an adult who received the AZD1222 COVID-19 vaccine. The starting material was peripheral blood, obtained 28 days after the second AZD1222 dose. The chain employs TRBV19 and TRBJ1-2; perhaps TRBD1 as D (6 bases). CDR3 DNA sequence: TGTGCCAGTAGTACCCGCTCATCGGGGCAGGGGCTATACGGCTACACCTTC. Residues: CASSTRSSGQGLYGYTF.